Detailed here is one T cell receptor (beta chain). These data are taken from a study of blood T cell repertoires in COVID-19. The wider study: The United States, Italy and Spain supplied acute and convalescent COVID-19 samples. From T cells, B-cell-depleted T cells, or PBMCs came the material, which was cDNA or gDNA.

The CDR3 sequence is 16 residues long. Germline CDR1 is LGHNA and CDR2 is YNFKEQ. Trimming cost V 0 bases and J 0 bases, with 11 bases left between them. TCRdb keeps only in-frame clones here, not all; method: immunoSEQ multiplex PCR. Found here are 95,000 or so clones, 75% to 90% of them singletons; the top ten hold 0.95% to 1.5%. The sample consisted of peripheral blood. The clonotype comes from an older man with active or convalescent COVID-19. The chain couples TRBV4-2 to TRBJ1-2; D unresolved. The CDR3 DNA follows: TGTGCCAGCAGCCAAGAAGGCTCGGGTTCTAACTATGGCTACACCTTC. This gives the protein CASSQEGSGSNYGYTF.